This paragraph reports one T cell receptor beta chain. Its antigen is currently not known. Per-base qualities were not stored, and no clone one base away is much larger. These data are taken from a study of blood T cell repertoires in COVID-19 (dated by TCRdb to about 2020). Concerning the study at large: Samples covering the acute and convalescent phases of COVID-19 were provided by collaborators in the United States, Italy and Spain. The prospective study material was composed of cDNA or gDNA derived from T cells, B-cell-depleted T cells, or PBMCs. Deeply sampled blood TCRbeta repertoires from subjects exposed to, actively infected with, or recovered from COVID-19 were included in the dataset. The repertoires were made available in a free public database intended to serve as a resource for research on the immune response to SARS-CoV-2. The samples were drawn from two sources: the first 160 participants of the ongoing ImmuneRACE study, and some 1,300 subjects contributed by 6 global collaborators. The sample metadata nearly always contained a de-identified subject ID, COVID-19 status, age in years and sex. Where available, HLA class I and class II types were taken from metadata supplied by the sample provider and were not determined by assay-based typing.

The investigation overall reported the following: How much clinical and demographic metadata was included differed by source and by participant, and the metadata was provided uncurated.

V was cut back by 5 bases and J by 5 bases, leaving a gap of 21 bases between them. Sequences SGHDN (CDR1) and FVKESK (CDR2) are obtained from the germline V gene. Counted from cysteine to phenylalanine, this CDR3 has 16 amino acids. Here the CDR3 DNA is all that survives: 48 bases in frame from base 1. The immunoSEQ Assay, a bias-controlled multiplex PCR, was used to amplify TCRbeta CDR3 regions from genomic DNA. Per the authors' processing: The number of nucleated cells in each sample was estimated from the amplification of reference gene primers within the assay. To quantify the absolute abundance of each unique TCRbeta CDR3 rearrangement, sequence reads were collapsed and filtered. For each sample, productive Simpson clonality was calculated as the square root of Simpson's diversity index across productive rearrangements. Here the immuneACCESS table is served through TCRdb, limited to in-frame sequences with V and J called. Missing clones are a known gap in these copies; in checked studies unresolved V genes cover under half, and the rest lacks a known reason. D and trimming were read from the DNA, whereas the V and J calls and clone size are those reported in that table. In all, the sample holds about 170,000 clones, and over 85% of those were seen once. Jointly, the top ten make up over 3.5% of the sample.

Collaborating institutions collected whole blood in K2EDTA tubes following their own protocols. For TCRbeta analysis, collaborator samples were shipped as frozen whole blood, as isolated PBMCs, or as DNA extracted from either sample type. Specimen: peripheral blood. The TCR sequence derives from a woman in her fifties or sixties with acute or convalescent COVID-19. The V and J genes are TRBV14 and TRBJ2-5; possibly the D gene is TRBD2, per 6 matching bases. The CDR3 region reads CASSFSRRGPWETQYF. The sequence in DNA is TGTGCCAGCAGCTTCAGTCGGAGGGGTCCTTGGGAGACCCAGTACTTC.